This T cell receptor beta chain was captured by sequencing in a study of PD-1 and CTLA-4 blockade in melanoma. Here immunoSEQ multiplex PCR was the method, and the copy in TCRdb shows in-frame clones only, minus some. The sample has 31,000 or so clones, 88% seen once. The V end was cut by 3 bases, the J end by 2 bases, with 10 bases between. The CDR3 runs 15 residues. Per the germline V gene, CDR1 is MDHEN and CDR2 is SYDVKM. The chain employs TRBV28 and TRBJ2-2; D might be TRBD1 or TRBD2, each matching 5 bases. Sample: CD8+ T cells from peripheral blood, taken from a patient given anti-PD-1 treatment. This TCR derives from a human donor with melanoma. The CDR3 region has the DNA TGTGCCAGCAGTTTCGGGACGGTAAACACCGGGGAGCTGTTTTTT. Its translation: CASSFGTVNTGELFF.